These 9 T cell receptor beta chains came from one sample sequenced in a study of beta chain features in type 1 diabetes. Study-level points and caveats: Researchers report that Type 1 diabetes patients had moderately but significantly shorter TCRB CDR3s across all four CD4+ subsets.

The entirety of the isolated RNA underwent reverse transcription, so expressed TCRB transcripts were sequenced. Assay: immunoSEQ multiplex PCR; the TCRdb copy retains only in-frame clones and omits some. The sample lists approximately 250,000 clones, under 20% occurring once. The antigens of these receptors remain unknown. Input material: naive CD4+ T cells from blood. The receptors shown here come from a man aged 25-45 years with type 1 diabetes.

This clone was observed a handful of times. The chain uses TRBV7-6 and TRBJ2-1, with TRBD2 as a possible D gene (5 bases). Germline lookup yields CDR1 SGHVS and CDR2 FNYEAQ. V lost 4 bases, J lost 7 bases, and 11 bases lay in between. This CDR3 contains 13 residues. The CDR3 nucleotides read TGTGCCAGCAGCTCGCGGACGGGAAATGAGCAGTTCTTC. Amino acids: CASSSRTGNEQFF. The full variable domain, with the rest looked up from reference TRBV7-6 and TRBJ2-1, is GAGVSQSPRYKVTKRGQDVALRCDPISGHVSLYWYRQALGQGPEFLTYFNYEAQQDKSGLPNDRFSAERPEGSISTLTIQRTEQRDSAMYRCASSSRTGNEQFFGPGTRLTVL.

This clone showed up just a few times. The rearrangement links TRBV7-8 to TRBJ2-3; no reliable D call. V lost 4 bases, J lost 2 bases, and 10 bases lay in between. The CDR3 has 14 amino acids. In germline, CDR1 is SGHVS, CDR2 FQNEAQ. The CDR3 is CASSSTQYTDTQYF. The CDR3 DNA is TGTGCCAGCAGCTCTACACAATACACAGATACGCAGTATTTT.

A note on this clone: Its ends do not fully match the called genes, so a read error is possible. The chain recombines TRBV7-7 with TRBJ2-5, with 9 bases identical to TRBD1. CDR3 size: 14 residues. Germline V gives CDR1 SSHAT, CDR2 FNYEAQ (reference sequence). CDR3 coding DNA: TGTGCTAGCAGCTTCCGTGGACAGGGGGAGACCCAGTACTTC. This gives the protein CASSFRGQGETQYF. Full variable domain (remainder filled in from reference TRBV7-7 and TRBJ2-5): GAGVSQSPRYKVTKRGQDVTLRCDPISSHATLYWYQQALGQGPEFLTYFNYEAQPDKSGLPSDRFSAERPEGSISTLTIQRTEQRDSAMYRCASSFRGQGETQYFGPGTRLLVL.

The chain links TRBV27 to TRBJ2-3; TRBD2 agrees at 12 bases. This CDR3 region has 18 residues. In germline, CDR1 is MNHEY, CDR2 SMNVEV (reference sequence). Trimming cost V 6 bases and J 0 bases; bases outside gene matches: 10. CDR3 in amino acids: CASSPLAGGQLSTDTQYF. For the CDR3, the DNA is TGTGCCAGCAGCCCCCTAGCGGGAGGGCAACTCAGCACAGATACGCAGTATTTT.

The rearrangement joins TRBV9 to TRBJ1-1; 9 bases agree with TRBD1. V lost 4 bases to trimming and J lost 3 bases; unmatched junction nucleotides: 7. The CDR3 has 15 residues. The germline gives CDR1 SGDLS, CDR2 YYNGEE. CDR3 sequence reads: CASSRRGTGHTEAFF. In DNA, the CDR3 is TGTGCCAGCAGCCGTAGAGGGACAGGGCACACTGAAGCTTTCTTT.

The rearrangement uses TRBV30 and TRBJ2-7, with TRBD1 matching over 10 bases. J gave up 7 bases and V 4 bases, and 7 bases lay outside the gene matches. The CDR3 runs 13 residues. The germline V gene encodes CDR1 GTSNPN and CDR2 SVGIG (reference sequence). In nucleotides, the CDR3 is TGTGCCTGGACCCGACAGGGGGCCGGGGAGCAGTACTTC. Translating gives CAWTRQGAGEQYF.

CDR3 nucleotides: TGTGCCAGCAGATACCAGACAATGCACGAGCAGTACTTC. It codes for CASRYQTMHEQYF. The rearrangement joins TRBV28 to TRBJ2-7; D not certain. Germline V CDR1 and CDR2: MDHEN, SYDVKM. The CDR3 extends over 13 amino acids. V lost 6 bases and J lost 5, with 14 bases in between.

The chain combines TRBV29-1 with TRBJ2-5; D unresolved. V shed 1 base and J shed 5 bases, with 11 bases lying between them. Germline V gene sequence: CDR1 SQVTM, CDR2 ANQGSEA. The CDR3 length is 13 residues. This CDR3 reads CSVEGRYTETQYF. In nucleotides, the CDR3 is TGCAGCGTTGAAGGACGGTATACGGAGACCCAGTACTTC.

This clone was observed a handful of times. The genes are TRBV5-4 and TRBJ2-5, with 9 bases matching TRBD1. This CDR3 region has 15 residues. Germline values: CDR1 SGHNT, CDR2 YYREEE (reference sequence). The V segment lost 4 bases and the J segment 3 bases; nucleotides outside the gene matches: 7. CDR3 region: CASSLGRTGEETQYF. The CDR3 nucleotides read TGTGCCAGCAGCCTGGGCCGGACAGGGGAAGAGACCCAGTACTTC.